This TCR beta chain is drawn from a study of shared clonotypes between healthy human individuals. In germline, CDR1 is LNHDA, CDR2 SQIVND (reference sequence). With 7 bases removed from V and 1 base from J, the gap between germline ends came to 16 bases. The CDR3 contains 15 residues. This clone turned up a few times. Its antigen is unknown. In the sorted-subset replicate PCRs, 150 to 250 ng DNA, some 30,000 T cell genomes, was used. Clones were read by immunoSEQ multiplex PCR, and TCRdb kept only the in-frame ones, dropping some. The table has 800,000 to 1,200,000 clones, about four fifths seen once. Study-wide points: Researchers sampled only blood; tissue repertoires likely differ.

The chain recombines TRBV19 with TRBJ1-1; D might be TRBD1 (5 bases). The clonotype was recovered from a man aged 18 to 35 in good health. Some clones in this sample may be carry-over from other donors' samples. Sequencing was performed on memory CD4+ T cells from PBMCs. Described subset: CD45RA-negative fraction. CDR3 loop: CASMTAGRGNTEAFF. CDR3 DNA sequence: TGTGCCAGTATGACGGCGGGGCGGGGGAACACTGAAGCTTTCTTT.